The T cell receptor (beta chain) under discussion was sequenced for a study of identical twins. No donor was unhealthy or non-Caucasian. This CDR3 comprises 17 residues. From germline, CDR1 is LGHNA and CDR2 YNFKEQ. TCRdb used MiXCR to reprocess the 5' RACE reads, holding one entry per CDR3 protein. The sample consists of around 1.7 million distinct CDR3 sequences, about 32% of them appearing once. The sequence derives from a newborn girl in good health. The chain uses TRBV4-2 and TRBJ2-4; 14 nucleotides line up with TRBD2. The J call is doubtful: the DNA matches TRBJ2-5 better. The material sequenced was cord blood. DNA for the CDR3: TGTGCCAGCAGCCAAGAGGGGACTAGCGGGAGAAAAGAGACCCAGTACTTC. This gives the protein CASSQEGTSGRKETQYF.